This TCR beta chain was identified during a study of blood T cell repertoires in COVID-19. Study background: The United States, Italy and Spain were the sources of the acute and convalescent COVID-19 samples. Sources were T cells, B-cell-depleted T cells, or PBMCs; the material itself was cDNA or gDNA.

In the study's own analysis: Estimation of nucleated cell counts relied on the amplification of reference gene primers. Assay: immunoSEQ multiplex PCR; the TCRdb copy retains only in-frame clones and omits some. V and J calls and clone size follow that table, whereas D and trimming were derived from the DNA. This sample carries 250,000 to 350,000 clones, around 85% of them seen once, and the ten largest clones take 0.7% to 0.9%. This clone has a handful of counts. V was clipped by 2 bases and J by 6 bases; unmatched bases: 4. The CDR3 spans 13 residues. Germline loops: CDR1 KGHSH, CDR2 LQKENI. Enrolled during active infection, Seattle patients were then followed longitudinally.

The chain employs TRBV18 and TRBJ2-7; 7 bases align to TRBD1. The sequence derives from a human donor with COVID-19, enrolled during active disease. The donor label of this sample is uncertain. Sequencing was carried out using peripheral blood. CDR3 nucleotides: TGTGCCAGCTCACCATCAGGGGGTGGCGAGCAGTACTTC. This encodes CASSPSGGGEQYF.